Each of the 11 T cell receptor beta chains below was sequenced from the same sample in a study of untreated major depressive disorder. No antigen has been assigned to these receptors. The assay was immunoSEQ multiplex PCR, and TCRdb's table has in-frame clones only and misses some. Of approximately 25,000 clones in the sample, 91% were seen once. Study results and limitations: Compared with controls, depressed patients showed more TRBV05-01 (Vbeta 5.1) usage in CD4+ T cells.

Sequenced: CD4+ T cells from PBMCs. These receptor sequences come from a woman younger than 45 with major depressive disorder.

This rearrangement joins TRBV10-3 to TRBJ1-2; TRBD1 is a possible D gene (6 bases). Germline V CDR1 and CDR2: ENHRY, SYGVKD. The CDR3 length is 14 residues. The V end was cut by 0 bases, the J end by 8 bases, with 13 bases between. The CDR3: CAISESWQGQGYTF. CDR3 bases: TGTGCCATCAGTGAGTCGTGGCAGGGGCAAGGCTACACCTTC.

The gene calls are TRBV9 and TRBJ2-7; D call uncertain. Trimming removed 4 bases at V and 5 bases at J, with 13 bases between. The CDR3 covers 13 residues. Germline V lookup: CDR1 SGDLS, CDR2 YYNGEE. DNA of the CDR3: TGTGCCAGCAGCCCAAGTCCCTGGGACGAGCAGTACTTC. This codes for CASSPSPWDEQYF.

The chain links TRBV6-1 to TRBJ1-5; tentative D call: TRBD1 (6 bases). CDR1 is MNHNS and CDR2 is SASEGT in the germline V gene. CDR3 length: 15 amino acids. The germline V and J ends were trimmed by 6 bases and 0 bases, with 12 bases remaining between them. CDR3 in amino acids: CASRSDSNSNQPQHF. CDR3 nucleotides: TGTGCCAGCAGATCGGACAGTAATAGCAATCAGCCCCAGCATTTT.

The CDR3 nucleotides are TGTGCCAGCAAGGGGACTGAAGCTTTCTTT. This gives the protein CASKGTEAFF. The chain employs TRBV6-6 and TRBJ1-1; TRBD1 is a possible D gene (5 bases). V gave up 7 bases and J gave up 5 bases, with 5 bases separating them. This CDR3 spans 10 amino acids. From germline, CDR1 is MNHNY and CDR2 SVGAGI (reference sequence).

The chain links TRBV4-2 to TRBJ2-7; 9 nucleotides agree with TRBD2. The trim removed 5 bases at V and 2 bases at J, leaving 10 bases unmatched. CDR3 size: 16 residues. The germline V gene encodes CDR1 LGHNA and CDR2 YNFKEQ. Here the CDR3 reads CASSFDSGGSTYEQYF. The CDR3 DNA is TGTGCCAGCAGCTTCGATAGCGGGGGTTCTACCTACGAGCAGTACTTC.

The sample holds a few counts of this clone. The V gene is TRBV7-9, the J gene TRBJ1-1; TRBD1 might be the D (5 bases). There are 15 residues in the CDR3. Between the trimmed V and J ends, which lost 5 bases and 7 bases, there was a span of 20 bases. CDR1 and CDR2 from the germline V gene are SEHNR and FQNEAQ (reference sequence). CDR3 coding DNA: TGTGCCAGCAGCATATGGACCGGGGCTAGTCTTGAAGCTTTCTTT. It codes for CASSIWTGASLEAFF.

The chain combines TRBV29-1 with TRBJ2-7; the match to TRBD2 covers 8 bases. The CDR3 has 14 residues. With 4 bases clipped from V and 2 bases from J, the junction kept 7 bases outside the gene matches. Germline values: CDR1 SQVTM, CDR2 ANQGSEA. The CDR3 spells CSVGSGSGAYEQYF. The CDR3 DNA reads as TGCAGCGTTGGGTCGGGTAGCGGGGCCTACGAGCAGTACTTC.

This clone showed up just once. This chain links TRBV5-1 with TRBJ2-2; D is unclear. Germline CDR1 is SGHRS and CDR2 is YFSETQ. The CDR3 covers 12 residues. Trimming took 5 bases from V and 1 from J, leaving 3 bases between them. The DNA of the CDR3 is TGCGCCAGCAGACAGAACACCGGGGAGCTGTTTTTT. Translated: CASRQNTGELFF.

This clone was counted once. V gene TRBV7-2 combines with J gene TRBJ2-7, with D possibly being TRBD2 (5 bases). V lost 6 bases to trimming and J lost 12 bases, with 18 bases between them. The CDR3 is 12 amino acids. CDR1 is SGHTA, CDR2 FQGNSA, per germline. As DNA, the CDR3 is TGTGCCAGCAGATATAGTGACGGGGAGTGGTACTTC. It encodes CASRYSDGEWYF.

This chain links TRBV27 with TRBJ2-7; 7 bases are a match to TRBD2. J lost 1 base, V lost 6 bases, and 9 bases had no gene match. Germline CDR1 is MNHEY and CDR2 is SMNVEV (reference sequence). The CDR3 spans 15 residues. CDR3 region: CASRTLAGTSYEQYF. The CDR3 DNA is TGTGCCAGCAGAACGTTAGCGGGCACGTCCTACGAGCAGTACTTC.

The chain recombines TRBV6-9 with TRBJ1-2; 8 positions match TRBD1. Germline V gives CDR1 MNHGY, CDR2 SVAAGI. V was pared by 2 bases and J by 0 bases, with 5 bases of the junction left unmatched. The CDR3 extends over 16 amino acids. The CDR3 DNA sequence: TGTGCCAGCAGTTATCCTACAGGGGGGACTAACTATGGCTACACCTTC. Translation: CASSYPTGGTNYGYTF.